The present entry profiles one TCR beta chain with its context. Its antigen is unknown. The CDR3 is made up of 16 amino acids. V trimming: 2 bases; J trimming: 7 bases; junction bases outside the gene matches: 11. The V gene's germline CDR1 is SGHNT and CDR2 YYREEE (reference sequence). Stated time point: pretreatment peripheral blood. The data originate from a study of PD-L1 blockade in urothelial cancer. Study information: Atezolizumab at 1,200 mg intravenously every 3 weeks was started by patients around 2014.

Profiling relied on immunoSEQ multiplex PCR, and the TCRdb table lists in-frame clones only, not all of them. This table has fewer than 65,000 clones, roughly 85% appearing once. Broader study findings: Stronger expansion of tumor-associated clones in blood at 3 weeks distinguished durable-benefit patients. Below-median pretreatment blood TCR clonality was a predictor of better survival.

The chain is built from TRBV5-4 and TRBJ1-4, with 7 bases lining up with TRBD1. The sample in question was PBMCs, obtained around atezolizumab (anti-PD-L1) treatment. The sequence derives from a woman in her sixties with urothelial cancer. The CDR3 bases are TGTGCCAGCAGCTTTGGCGGCGGAGGGGGCGGTGAAAAACTGTTTTTT. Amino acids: CASSFGGGGGGEKLFF.